The entry below gives a single T cell receptor beta chain sequence along with its context. These data come from a study of blood T cell repertoires in COVID-19. Background on the study: Material from acute and convalescent COVID-19 was sourced from the United States, Italy and Spain. PBMCs, B-cell-depleted T cells, or T cells provided the cDNA or gDNA that made up the material.

V shed 6 bases, J shed 5 bases, and the junction held 8 bases outside the gene matches. The CDR3 runs 15 residues. Germline V gene data show CDR1 as MGHDK and CDR2 as SYGVNS. Study processing details: Reference gene primer amplification yielded estimated nucleated cell counts. TCRdb keeps only in-frame clones here, not all; method: immunoSEQ multiplex PCR. V, J and clone size are those of that table, while D and trimming were read from the DNA. The repertoire has approximately 200,000 clones, around 80% of them found once; the top ten carry about 6.9%. This chain uses TRBV25-1 with TRBJ2-7, with 12 bases that match TRBD2. Sequences were obtained from peripheral blood. The sequence was collected from a human donor with acute or convalescent COVID-19. The donor label of this sample is uncertain. The CDR3 coding sequence is TGTGCCAGCAGGTTCGGGACTAGCGGGTTCCACGAGCAGTACTTC. Protein product: CASRFGTSGFHEQYF.